This T cell receptor beta chain was recovered during a study of T-cell memory formation after mild COVID-19. Whole-study context: Most TCR clusters belonged to a single donor.

V lost 1 base to trimming and J lost 7 bases, with 13 bases between them. The germline V gene encodes CDR1 MGHRA and CDR2 YSYEKL. This CDR3 region has 15 residues. TCRdb reprocessed the 5' RACE reads via MiXCR and lists one record per CDR3 protein. The table includes around 250,000 distinct CDR3 sequences, 15% to 20% detected once. Study-level findings and limits: From day 15 to 85, contracting clones were balanced between CD4 and CD8, whereas later expanders leaned toward CD4+.

This clonotype was counted between two and nine times. The target antigen is unknown. This TCR was recovered from a man aged 18 to 29 who had mild COVID-19 (a few samples of this study predate the infection). Cell type and time point are not known. The sequenced sample consisted of PBMCs or a T cell subset sorted from them (not recorded which). The J gene is TRBJ1-4, the V gene TRBV4-1, with D unclear. Here the CDR3 reads CASSQVAGVGEKLFF. The CDR3 nucleotides read TGCGCCAGCAGCCAAGTCGCTGGGGTGGGTGAAAAACTGTTTTTT.